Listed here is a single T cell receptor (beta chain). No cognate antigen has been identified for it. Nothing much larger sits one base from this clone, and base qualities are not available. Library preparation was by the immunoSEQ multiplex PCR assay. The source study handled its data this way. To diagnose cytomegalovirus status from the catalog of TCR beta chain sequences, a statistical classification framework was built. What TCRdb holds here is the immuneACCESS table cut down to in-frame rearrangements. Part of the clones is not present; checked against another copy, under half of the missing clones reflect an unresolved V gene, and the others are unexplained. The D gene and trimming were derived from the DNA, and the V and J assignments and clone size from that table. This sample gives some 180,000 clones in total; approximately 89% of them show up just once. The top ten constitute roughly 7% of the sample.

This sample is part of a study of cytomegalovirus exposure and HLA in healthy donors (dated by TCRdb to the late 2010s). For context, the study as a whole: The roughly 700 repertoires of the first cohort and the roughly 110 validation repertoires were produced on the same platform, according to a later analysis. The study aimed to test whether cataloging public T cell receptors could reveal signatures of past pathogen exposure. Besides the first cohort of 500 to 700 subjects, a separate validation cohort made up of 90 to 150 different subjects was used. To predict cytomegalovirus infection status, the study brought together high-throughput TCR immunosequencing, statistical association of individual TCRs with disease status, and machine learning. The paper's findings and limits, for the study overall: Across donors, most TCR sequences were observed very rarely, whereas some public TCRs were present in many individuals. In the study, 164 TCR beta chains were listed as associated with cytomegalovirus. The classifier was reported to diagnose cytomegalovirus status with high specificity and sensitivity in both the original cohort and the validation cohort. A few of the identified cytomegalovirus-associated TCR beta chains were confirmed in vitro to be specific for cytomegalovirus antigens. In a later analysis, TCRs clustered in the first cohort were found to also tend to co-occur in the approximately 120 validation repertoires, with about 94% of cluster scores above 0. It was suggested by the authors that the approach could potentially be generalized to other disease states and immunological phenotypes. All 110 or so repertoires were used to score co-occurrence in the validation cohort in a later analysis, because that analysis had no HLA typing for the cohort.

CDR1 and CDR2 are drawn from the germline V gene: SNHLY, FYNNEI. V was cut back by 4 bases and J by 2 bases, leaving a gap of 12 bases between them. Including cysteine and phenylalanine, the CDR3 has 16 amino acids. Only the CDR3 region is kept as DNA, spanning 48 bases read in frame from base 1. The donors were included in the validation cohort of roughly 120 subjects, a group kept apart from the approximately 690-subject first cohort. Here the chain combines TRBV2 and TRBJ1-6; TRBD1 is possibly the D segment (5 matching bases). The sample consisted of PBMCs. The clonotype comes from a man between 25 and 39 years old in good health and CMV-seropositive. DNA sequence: TGTGCCAGCAGTGGATTGAGGGGAACCTATAATTCACCCCTCCACTTT. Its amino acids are CASSGLRGTYNSPLHF.